A selection of T cell receptor beta chains follows, all from one sample in a study of blood T cells in healthy people across ages. Each CDR3 protein gets one entry after TCRdb re-called the 5' RACE reads with MiXCR. The sample carries around 790,000 distinct CDR3 sequences, under 55% recorded once. Sequenced material: blood. All receptors derive from a man aged 55-75 years in good health. The conserved cysteine and the conserved F or W are not part of the CDR3 here. Size tells how often a clone was seen (once, few, many) or the class of an expanded clone, and some rows leave it out.

J | V | size | CDR3
TRBJ2-1 | TRBV5-1 | few | ASSLELAGGVF
TRBJ1-5 | TRBV7-9 | . | ASSAGTGGRQPQH
TRBJ2-1 | TRBV7-8 | many | ASSGSGVAYNEQF
TRBJ2-1 | TRBV20-1 | few | SAMPGLANGEQF
TRBJ1-2 | TRBV6-2/TRBV6-3 | few | ASSPRDRRNYGYT
TRBJ2-7 | TRBV20-1 | . | SAETPLRTYEQY
TRBJ2-5 | TRBV14 | . | ASSQGAVGTQY
TRBJ2-5 | TRBV12-3/TRBV12-4 | many | ASSRSGSETQY
TRBJ1-5 | TRBV12-3/TRBV12-4 | . | ASSLRQVGQPRH
TRBJ2-7 | TRBV3-1 | . | ASSQSYEGSYEQY
TRBJ1-1 | TRBV5-6 | . | ASSRDRGAEAF
TRBJ2-7 | TRBV18 | . | ASSATSHYYEQY
TRBJ2-5 | TRBV13 | few | ASMKVMAGEETQY
TRBJ2-6 | TRBV30 | once | AWSAPFRDSGANVLT
TRBJ2-7 | TRBV12-3/TRBV12-4 | . | ASSLLASGSYEQY
TRBJ1-2 | TRBV12-3/TRBV12-4 | few | ASTRYGSYGYT
TRBJ2-5 | TRBV9 | . | ASSKGGLEETQY
TRBJ1-6 | TRBV5-6 | . | ASSFLGDRASPLH
TRBJ1-1 | TRBV9 | . | ASSVDSRGTEAF
TRBJ2-5 | TRBV25-1 | few | ASSEPHEAQETQY